This T cell receptor beta chain was identified in a study of blood T cells in healthy people across ages. Findings and limits, study-wide: Versus aged donors, long-lived donors had higher diversity and more naive CD4+ cells.

Details on this clonotype: The antigen is unknown.

Germline CDR1 SGHAT, CDR2 FQDESV (reference sequence). The CDR3 loop spans 14 amino acids. V lost 5 bases to trimming and J lost 5 bases; unmatched junction nucleotides: 8. Together with a sample-barcoded 5' primer, a J-beta primer mix was included in a second PCR lasting 7 to 11 cycles. TCRdb re-called the 5' RACE reads through MiXCR, storing one row per CDR3 protein. The sample has around 1.5 million distinct CDR3 sequences, roughly a third seen once. Healthy Caucasians from Russia aged about 6 to 95 served as donors. Each sample used at least 7 million PBMCs. This TCR came from a woman under 40 in good health. This sequence joins TRBV11-1 and TRBJ1-1; TRBD1 aligns across 7 bases. Sequences were obtained from blood. The CDR3 DNA sequence: TGTGCCAGCAGCGGACAGGAGGGCCGGACTGAAGCTTTCTTT. Its translation is CASSGQEGRTEAFF.